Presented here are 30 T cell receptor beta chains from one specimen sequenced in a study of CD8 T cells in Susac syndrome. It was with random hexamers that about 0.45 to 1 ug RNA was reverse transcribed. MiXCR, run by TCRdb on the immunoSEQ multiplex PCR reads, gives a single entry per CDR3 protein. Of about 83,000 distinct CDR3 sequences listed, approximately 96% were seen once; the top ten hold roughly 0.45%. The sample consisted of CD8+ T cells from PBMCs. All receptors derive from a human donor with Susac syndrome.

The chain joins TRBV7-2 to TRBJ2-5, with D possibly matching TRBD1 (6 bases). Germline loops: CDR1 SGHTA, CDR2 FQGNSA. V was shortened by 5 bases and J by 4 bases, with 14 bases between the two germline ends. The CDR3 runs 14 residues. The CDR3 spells CASSPTGNRETQYF. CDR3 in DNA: TGTGCCAGCAGCCCTACAGGGAATCGAGAGACCCAGTACTTC.

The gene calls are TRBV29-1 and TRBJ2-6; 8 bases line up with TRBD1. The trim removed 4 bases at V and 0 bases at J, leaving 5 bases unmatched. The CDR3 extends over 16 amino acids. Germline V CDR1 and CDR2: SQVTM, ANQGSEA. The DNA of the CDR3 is TGCAGCGTTGCGGACAGGGCCCTCTCTGGGGCCAACGTCCTGACTTTC. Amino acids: CSVADRALSGANVLTF.

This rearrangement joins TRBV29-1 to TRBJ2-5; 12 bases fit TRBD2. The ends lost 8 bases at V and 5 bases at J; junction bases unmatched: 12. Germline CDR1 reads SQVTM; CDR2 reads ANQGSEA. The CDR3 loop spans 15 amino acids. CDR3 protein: CSIGDRTSGRETQYF. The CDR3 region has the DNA TGCAGCATAGGCGACCGTACTAGCGGGAGGGAGACCCAGTACTTC. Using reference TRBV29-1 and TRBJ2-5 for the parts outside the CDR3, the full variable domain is SAVISQKPSRDICQRGTSLTIQCQVDSQVTMMFWYRQQPGQSLTLIATANQGSEATYESGFVIDKFPISRPNLTFSTLTVSNMSPEDSSIYLCSIGDRTSGRETQYFGPGTRLLVL.

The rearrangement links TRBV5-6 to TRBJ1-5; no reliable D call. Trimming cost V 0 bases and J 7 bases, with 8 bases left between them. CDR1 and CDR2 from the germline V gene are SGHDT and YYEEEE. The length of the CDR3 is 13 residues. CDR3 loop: CASSLGITQPQHF. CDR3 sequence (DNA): TGTGCCAGCAGCTTGGGAATTACCCAGCCCCAGCATTTT. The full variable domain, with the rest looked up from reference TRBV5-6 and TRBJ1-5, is DAGVTQSPTHLIKTRGQQVTLRCSPKSGHDTVSWYQQALGQGPQFIFQYYEEEERQRGNFPDRFSGHQFPNYSSELNVNALLLGDSALYLCASSLGITQPQHFGDGTRLSIL.

The CDR3 DNA sequence: TGTGCCAGCAGTTACGGGGGATACCGAAGGGACCTACCCTACGAGCAGTACTTC. It codes for CASSYGGYRRDLPYEQYF. The chain joins TRBV6-2 or TRBV6-3 to TRBJ2-7; D may correspond to TRBD1 or TRBD2 (5 bases each). Trimming pared 2 bases from V and 2 bases from J, leaving 22 bases between. There are 18 residues in the CDR3. Germline CDR1 and CDR2: MNHEY and SVGEGT.

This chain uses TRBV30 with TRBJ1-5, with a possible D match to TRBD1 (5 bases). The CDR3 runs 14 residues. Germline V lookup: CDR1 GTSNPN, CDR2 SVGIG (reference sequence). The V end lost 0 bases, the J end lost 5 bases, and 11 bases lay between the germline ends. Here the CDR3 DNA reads TGTGCCTGGAGTGTAGGGCAGGGACATCAGCCCCAGCATTTT. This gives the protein CAWSVGQGHQPQHF. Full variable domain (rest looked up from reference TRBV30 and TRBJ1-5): SQTIHQWPATLVQPVGSPLSLECTVEGTSNPNLYWYRQAAGRGLQLLFYSVGIGQISSEVPQNLSASRPQDRQFILSSKKLLLSDSGFYLCAWSVGQGHQPQHFGDGTRLSIL.

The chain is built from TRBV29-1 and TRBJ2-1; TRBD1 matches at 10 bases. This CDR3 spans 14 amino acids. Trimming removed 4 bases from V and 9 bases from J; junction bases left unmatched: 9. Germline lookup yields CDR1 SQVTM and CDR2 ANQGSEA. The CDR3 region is CSVAEGTGVIEQFF. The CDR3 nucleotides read TGCAGCGTTGCCGAGGGGACAGGGGTAATTGAGCAGTTCTTC.

This CDR3 is CASSFAGNTEAFF. The CDR3 DNA follows: TGTGCCAGCAGTTTCGCGGGAAATACTGAAGCTTTCTTT. The rearrangement uses TRBV27 and TRBJ1-1; no clear D. Trimming left V 3 bases short and J 5 bases short, with 10 bases between. Germline assignment: CDR1 MNHEY and CDR2 SMNVEV (reference sequence). This CDR3 has 13 amino acids.

The CDR3 loop reads CASSQTGGPQFF. As DNA, the CDR3 is TGTGCCAGCTCCCAGACAGGGGGCCCTCAGTTCTTC. The rearrangement joins TRBV18 to TRBJ2-1, with 10 positions matching TRBD1. V shed 6 bases, J shed 13 bases, and the junction held 6 bases outside the gene matches. Germline assignment: CDR1 KGHSH and CDR2 LQKENI. The CDR3 runs to 12 residues.

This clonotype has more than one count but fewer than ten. This CDR3 is CASSLVGTGGVADTEAFF. Here the CDR3 DNA reads TGTGCCAGCAGCTTAGTGGGGACAGGGGGCGTGGCGGACACTGAAGCTTTCTTT. This chain uses TRBV7-2 with TRBJ1-1; 12 nucleotides agree with TRBD1. V lost 1 base, J lost 3 bases, and 9 bases stayed unmatched. The CDR3 runs to 18 residues. CDR1 is SGHTA, CDR2 FQGNSA, per germline. Filled out from reference TRBV7-2 and TRBJ1-1, the complete variable domain reads GAGVSQSPSNKVTEKGKDVELRCDPISGHTALYWYRQSLGQGLEFLIYFQGNSAPDKSGLPSDRFSAERTGGSVSTLTIQRTQQEDSAVYLCASSLVGTGGVADTEAFFGQGTRLTVV.

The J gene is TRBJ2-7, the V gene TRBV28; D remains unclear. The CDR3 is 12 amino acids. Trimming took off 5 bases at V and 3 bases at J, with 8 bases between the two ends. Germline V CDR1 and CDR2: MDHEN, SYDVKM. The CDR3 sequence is CASSPRVYEQYF. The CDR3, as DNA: TGTGCCAGCAGTCCCCGGGTCTACGAGCAGTACTTC. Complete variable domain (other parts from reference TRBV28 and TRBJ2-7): DVKVTQSSRYLVKRTGEKVFLECVQDMDHENMFWYRQDPGLGLRLIYFSYDVKMKEKGDIPEGYSVSREKKERFSLILESASTNQTSMYLCASSPRVYEQYFGPGTRLTVT.

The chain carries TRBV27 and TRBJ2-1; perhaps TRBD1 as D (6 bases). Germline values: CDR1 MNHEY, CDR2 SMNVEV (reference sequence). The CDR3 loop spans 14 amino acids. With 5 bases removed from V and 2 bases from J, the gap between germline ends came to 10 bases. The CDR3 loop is CASSPGTPYNEQFF. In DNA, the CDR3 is TGTGCCAGCAGTCCTGGGACACCCTACAATGAGCAGTTCTTC.

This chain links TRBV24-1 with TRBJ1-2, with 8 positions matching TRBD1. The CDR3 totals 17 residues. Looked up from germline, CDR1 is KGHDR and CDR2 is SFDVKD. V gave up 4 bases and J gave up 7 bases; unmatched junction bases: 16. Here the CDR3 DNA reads TGTGCCACCAGTGACAAGCTGCAGACAGGGGCTCTTGGTGGCTACACCTTC. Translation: CATSDKLQTGALGGYTF.

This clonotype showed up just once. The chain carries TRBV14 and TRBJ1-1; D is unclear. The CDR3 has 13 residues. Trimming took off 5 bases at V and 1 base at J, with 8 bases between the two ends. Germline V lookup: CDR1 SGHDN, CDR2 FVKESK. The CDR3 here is CASSLTRNTEAFF. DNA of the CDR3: TGTGCCAGCAGCTTGACTAGGAACACTGAAGCTTTCTTT.

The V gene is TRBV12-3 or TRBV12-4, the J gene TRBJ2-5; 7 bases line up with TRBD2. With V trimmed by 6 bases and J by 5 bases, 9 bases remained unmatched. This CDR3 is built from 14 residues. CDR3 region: CASSTSREIETQYF. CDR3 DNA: TGTGCCAGCAGCACCTCGCGGGAGATTGAGACCCAGTACTTC.

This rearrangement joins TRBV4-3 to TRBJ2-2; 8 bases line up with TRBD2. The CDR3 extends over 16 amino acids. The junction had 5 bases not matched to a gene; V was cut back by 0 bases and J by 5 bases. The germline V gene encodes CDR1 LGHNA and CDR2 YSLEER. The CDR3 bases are TGCGCCAGCAGCCAAGATTCGGGGGGGCGGACCGGGGAGCTGTTTTTT. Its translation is CASSQDSGGRTGELFF.

CDR3 sequence reads: CASALGFGTYQETQYF. The CDR3 DNA is TGTGCCAGTGCACTTGGATTCGGGACGTACCAAGAGACCCAGTACTTC. The chain employs TRBV2 and TRBJ2-5; TRBD1 or TRBD2 may be the D gene (5 bases each). The CDR3 length is 16 residues. Per germline, CDR1 SNHLY and CDR2 FYNNEI. Trimming removed 9 bases at V and 0 bases at J, with 20 bases between.

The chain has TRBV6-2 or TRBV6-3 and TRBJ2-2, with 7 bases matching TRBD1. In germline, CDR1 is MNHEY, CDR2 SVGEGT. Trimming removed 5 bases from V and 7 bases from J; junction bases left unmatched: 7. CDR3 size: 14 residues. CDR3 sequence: CASSTGQRFGELFF. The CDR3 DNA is TGTGCCAGCAGTACGGGACAGAGGTTCGGGGAGCTGTTTTTT.

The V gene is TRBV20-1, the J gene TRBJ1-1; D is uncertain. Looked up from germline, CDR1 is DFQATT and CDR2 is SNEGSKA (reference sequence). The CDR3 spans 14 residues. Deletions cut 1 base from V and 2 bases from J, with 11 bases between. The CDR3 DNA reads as TGCAGTGCTAGAGCTCCCGGGCCTAACACTGAAGCTTTCTTT. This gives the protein CSARAPGPNTEAFF.

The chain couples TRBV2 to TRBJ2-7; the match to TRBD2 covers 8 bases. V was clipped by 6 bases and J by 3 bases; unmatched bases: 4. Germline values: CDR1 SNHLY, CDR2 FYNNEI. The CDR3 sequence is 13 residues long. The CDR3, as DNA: TGTGCCAGCAGACTAGCGGAGTACTACGAGCAGTACTTC. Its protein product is CASRLAEYYEQYF.

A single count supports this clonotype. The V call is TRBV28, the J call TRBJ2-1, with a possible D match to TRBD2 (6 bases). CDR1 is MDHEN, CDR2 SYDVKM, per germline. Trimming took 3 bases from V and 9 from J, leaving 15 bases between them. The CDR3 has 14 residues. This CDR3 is CASSLSGPKGEQFF. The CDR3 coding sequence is TGTGCCAGCAGTTTGAGCGGGCCGAAGGGTGAGCAGTTCTTC.

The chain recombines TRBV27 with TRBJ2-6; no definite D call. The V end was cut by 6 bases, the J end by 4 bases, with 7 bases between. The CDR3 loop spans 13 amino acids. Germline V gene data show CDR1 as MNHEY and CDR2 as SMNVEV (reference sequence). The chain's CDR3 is CASRVAGANVLTF. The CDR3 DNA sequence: TGTGCCAGCAGGGTCGCAGGGGCCAACGTCCTGACTTTC.

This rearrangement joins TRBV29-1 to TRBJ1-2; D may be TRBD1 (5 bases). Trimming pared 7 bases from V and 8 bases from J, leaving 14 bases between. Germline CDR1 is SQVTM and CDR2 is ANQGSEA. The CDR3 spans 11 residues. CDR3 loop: CSARTPSGYTF. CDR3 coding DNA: TGCAGCGCTCGGACACCCTCGGGCTACACCTTC.

The CDR3 bases are TGTGCCACCAGCAGACGAGACGGGAGGAACACTGAAGCTTTCTTT. It yields the protein CATSRRDGRNTEAFF. The rearrangement links TRBV15 to TRBJ1-1, with D unclear. The germline V gene has CDR1 LNHNV and CDR2 YYDKDF (reference sequence). Trimming pared 2 bases from V and 1 base from J, leaving 11 bases between. CDR3 length: 15 residues.

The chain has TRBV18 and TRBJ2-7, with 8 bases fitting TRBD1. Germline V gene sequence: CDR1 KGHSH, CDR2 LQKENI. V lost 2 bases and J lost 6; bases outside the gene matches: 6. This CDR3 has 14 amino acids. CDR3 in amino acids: CASSPTGQVSEQYF. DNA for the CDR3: TGTGCCAGCTCACCAACGGGACAGGTGAGCGAGCAGTACTTC.

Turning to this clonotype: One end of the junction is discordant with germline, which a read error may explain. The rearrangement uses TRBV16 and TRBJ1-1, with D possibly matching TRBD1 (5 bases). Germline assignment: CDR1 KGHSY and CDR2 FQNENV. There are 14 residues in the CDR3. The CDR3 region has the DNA TGTGCCAGCAGCCAAGTCGGGGGGAACAGTGAAGCTTTCTTT. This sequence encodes CASSQVGGNSEAFF.

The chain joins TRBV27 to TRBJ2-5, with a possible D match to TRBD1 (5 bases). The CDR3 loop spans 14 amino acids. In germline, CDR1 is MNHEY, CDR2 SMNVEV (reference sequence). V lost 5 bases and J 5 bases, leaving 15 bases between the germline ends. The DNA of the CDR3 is TGTGCCAGCAGTCGTCAGGGTTCAAGGGAGACCCAGTACTTC. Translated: CASSRQGSRETQYF.

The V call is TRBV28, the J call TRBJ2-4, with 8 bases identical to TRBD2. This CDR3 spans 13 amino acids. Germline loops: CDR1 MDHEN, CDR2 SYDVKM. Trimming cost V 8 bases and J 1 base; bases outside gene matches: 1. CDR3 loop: CASSGGAKNIQYF. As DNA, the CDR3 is TGTGCCAGCTCGGGGGGGGCCAAAAACATTCAGTACTTC.

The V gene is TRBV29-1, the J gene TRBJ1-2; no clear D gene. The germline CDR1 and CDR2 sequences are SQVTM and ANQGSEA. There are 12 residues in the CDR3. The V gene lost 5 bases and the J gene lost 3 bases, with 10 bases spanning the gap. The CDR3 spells CSVRARDYGYTF. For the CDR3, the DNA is TGCAGCGTTCGAGCTCGTGACTATGGCTACACCTTC.

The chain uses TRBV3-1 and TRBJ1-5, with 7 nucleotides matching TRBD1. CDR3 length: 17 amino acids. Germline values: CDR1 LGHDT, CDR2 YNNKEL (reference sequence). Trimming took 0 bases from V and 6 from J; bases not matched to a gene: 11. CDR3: CASSQDGILQGTQPQHF. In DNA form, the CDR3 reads TGTGCCAGCAGCCAAGACGGCATATTACAGGGGACTCAGCCCCAGCATTTT.